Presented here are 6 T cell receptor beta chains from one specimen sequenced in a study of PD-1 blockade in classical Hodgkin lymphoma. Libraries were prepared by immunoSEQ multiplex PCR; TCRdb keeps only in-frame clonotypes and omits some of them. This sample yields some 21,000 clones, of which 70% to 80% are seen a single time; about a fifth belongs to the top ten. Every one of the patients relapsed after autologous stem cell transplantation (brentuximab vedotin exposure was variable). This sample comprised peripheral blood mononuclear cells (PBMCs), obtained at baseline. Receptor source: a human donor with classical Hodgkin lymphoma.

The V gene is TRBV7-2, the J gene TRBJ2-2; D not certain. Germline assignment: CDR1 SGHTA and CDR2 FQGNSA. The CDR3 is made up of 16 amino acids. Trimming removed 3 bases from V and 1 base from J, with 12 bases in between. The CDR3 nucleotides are TGTGCCAGCAGCTTCGTCGGCGGAATGAACACCGGGGAGCTGTTTTTT. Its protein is CASSFVGGMNTGELFF.

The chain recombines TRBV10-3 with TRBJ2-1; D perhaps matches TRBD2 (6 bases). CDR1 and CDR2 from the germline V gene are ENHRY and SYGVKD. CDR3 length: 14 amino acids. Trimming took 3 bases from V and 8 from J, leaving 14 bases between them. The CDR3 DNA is TGTGCCATCAGTGACGCATCGGGGGTGCATGAGCAGTTCTTC. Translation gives CAISDASGVHEQFF.

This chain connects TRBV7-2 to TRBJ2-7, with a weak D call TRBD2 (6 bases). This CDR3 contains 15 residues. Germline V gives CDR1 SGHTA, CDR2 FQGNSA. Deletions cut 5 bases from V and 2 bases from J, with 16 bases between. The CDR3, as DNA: TGTGCCAGCAGCCCCTGGGGGGACGGTACCTACGAGCAGTACTTC. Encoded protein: CASSPWGDGTYEQYF.

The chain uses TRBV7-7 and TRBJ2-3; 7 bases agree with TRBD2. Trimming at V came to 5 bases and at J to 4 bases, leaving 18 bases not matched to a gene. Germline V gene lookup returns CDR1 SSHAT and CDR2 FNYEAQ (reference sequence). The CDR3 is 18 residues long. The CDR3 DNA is TGTGCCAGCAGCCCCTCTCAAGCGGGGACCTCATTGGCAGATACGCAGTATTTT. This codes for CASSPSQAGTSLADTQYF. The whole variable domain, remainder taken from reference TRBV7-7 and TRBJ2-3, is GAGVSQSPRYKVTKRGQDVTLRCDPISSHATLYWYQQALGQGPEFLTYFNYEAQPDKSGLPSDRFSAERPEGSISTLTIQRTEQRDSAMYRCASSPSQAGTSLADTQYFGPGTRLTVL.

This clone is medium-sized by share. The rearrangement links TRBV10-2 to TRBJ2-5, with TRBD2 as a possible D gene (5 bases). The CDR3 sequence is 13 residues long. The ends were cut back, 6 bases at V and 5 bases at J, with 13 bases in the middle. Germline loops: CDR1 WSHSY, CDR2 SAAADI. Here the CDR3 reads CASSSGLVETQYF. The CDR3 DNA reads TGCGCCAGCAGCTCCGGACTGGTGGAGACCCAGTACTTC.

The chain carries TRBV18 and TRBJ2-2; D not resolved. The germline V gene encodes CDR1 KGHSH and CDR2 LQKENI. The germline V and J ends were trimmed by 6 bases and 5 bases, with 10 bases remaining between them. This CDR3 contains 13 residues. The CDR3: CASSPGVTGELFF. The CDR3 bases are TGTGCCAGCTCCCCAGGTGTGACCGGGGAGCTGTTTTTT. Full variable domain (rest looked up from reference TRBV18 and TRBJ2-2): NAGVMQNPRHLVRRRGQEARLRCSPMKGHSHVYWYRQLPEEGLKFMVYLQKENIIDESGMPKERFSAEFPKEGPSILRIQQVVRGDSAAYFCASSPGVTGELFFGEGSRLTVL.